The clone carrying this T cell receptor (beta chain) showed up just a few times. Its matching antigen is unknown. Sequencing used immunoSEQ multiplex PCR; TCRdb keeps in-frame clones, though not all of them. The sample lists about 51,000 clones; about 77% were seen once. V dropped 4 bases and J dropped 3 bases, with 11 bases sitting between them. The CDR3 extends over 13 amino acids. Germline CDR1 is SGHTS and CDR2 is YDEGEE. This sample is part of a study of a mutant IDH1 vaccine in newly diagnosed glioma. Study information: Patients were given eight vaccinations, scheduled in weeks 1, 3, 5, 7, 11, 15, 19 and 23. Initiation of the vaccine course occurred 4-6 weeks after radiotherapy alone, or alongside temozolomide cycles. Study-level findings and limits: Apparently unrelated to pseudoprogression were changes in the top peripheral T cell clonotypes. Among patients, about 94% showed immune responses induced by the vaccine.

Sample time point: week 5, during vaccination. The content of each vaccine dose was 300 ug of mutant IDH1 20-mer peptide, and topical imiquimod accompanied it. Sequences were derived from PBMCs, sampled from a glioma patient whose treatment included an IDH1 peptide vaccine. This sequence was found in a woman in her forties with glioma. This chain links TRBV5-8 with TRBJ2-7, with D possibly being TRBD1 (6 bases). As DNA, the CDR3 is TGTGCCAGCAGCGCCGTGGACAGCTACGAGCAGTACTTC. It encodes CASSAVDSYEQYF.